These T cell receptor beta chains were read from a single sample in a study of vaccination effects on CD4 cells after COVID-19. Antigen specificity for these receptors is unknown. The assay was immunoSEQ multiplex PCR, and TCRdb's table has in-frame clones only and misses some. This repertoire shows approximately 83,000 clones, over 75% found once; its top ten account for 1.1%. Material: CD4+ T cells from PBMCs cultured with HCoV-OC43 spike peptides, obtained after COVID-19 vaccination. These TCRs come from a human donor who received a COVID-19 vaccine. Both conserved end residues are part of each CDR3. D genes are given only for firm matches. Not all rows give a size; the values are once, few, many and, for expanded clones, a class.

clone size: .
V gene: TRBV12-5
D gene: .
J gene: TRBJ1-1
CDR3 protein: CASGPRTLNTEAFF
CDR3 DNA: TGTGCTAGTGGTCCCCGAACCCTGAACACTGAAGCTTTCTTT

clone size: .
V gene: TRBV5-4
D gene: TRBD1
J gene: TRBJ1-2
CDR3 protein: CASSLGQVYGYTF
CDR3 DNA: TGTGCCAGCAGCTTAGGACAGGTCTATGGCTACACCTTC

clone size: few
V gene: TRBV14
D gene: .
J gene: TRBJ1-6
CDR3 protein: CASSPSSRSPVNSPLHF
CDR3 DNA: TGTGCCAGCAGCCCCTCCTCTCGGAGTCCGGTAAATTCACCCCTCCACTTT

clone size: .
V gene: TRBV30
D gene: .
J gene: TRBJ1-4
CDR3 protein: CAWSVGANEKLFF
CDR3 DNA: TGTGCCTGGAGTGTCGGAGCTAATGAAAAACTGTTTTTT

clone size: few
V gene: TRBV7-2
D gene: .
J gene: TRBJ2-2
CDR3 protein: CASSLRGELFF
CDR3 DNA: TGTGCCAGCAGCTTAAGAGGGGAGCTGTTTTTT

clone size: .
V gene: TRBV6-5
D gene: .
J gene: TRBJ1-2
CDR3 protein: CASRNGGGYGYTF
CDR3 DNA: TGTGCCAGCAGAAACGGGGGGGGCTATGGCTACACCTTC

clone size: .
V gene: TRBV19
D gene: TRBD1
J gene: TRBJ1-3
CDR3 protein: CATWTGTSSGNTIYF
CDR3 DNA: TGTGCCACTTGGACAGGGACCAGCTCTGGAAACACCATATATTTT

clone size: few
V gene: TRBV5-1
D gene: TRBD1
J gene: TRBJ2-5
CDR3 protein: CASSSGQGGETQYF
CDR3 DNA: TGCGCCAGCAGCTCGGGACAGGGCGGGGAGACCCAGTACTTC

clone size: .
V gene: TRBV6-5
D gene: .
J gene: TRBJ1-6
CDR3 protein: CASSPVQGAPLHF
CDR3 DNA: TGTGCCAGCAGTCCCGTTCAAGGGGCACCCCTCCACTTT

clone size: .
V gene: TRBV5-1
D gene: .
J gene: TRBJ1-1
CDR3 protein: CASSLYRLDMNTEAFF
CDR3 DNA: TGCGCCAGCAGCTTGTACAGGTTAGACATGAACACTGAAGCTTTCTTT

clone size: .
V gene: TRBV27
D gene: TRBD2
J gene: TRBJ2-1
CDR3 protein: CASSPRGSGGLYNEQFF
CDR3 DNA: TGTGCCAGCAGTCCTCGGGGTAGCGGGGGCCTGTACAATGAGCAGTTCTTC

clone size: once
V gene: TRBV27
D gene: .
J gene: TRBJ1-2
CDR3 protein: CASSLEGYGYTF
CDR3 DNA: TGTGCCAGCAGTTTAGAAGGGTATGGCTACACCTTC

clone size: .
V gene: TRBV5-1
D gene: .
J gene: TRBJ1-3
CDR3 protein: CASSLAGSGNTIYF
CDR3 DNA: TGCGCCAGCAGCTTGGCGGGCTCTGGAAACACCATATATTTT

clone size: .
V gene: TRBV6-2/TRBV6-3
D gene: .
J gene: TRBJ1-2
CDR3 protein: CASSYEGPYGYTF
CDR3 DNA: TGTGCCAGCAGTTACGAGGGGCCCTATGGCTACACCTTC

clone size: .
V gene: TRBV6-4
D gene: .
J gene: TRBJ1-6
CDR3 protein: CASGGFGEGNSPLHF
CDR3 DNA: TGTGCCAGCGGAGGGTTTGGGGAGGGGAATTCACCCCTCCACTTT

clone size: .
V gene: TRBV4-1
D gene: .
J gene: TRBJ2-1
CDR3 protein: CASSQDGRSLNNEQFF
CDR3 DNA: TGCGCCAGCAGCCAAGATGGAAGGTCCTTGAACAATGAGCAGTTCTTC

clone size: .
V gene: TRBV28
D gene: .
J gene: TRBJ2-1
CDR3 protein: CASSFVAVNEQFF
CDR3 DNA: TGTGCCAGCAGTTTTGTAGCGGTCAATGAGCAGTTCTTC

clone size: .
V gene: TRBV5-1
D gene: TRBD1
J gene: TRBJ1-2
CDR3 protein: CASSRGQGDGYTF
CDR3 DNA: TGCGCCAGCAGCAGGGGACAGGGAGACGGCTACACCTTC

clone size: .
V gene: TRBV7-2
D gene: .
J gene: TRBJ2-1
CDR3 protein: CASSLDGGGLREQFF
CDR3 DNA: TGTGCCAGCAGCTTAGATGGCGGAGGGTTACGGGAGCAGTTCTTC

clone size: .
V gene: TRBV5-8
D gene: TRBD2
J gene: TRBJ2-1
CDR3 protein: CASSLAVTSGGFYNEQFF
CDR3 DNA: TGTGCCAGCAGCTTGGCCGTGACTAGCGGGGGGTTTTACAATGAGCAGTTCTTC

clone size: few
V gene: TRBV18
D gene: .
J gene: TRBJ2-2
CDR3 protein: CASSPRLGSTGELFF
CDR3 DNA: TGTGCCAGCTCACCACGGTTGGGCAGCACCGGGGAGCTGTTTTTT

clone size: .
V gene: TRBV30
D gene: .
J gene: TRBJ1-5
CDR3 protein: CAWSAISSRGPQHF
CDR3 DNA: TGTGCCTGGAGTGCCATCTCTTCCCGAGGGCCCCAGCATTTT

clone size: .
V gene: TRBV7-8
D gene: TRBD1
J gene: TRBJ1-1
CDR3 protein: CASSASRDRGVGTEAFF
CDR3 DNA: TGTGCCAGCAGCGCGTCCCGGGACAGGGGAGTCGGCACTGAAGCTTTCTTT

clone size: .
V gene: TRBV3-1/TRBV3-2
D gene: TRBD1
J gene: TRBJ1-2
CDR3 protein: CASSQDRTGQATSYGYTF
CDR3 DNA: TGTGCCAGCAGCCAAGATAGGACCGGACAGGCTACCTCCTATGGCTACACCTTC

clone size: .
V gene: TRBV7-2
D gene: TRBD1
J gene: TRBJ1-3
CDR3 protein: CASSYQGGSGNTIYF
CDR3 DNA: TGTGCCAGCAGCTACCAGGGGGGCTCTGGAAACACCATATATTTT

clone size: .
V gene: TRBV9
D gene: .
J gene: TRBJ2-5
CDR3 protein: CASSAQALRQGGETQYF
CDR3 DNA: TGTGCCAGCAGCGCCCAAGCCCTGAGGCAAGGTGGAGAGACCCAGTACTTC

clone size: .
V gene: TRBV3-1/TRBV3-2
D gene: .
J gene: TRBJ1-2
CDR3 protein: CASSRYGQPNYGYTF
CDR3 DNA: TGTGCCAGCAGCCGATACGGACAGCCTAACTATGGCTACACCTTC

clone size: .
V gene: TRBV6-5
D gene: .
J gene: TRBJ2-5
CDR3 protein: CASSYTRAQETQYF
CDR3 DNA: TGTGCCAGCAGTTATACGCGTGCACAAGAGACCCAGTACTTC

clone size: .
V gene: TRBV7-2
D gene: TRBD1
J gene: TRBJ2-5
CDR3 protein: CASSLFQTGVAETQYF
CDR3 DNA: TGTGCCAGCAGCTTATTCCAAACAGGGGTGGCGGAGACCCAGTACTTC

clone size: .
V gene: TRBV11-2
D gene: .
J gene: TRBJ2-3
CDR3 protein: CASSSGGGLGTDTQYF
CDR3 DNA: TGTGCCAGCAGCTCCGGAGGGGGGCTCGGAACAGATACGCAGTATTTT

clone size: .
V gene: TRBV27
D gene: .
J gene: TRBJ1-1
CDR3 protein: CASSLLDSPTEAFF
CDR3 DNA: TGTGCCAGCAGTCTCCTAGACAGCCCCACGGAAGCTTTCTTT

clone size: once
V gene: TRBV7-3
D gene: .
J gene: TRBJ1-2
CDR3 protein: CASSLNRDYGYTF
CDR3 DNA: TGTGCCAGCAGCTTAAACAGGGACTATGGCTACACCTTC